The 17 T cell receptor beta chains in this list originate from one sample, sequenced in a study of blood T cell repertoires in COVID-19. Clones were read by immunoSEQ multiplex PCR, and TCRdb kept only the in-frame ones, dropping some. The sample includes 200,000 to 250,000 clones, 84% seen only once; the top ten take 5.5% to 7.5%. Sequencing used PBMCs or T cells enriched from blood (not recorded which). These receptors were obtained from a woman aged 40 to 50 who had recovered from COVID-19.

V and J are TRBV30 and TRBJ2-7; D is possibly TRBD2 (5 bases). CDR1 is GTSNPN and CDR2 is SVGIG in the germline V gene (reference sequence). This CDR3 has 14 amino acids. Trimming shortened V by 0 bases and J by 0 bases, and 9 bases separated the two germline ends. This CDR3 is CAWSVRGLSYEQYF. CDR3 DNA: TGTGCCTGGAGTGTACGAGGACTCTCCTACGAGCAGTACTTC.

The chain couples TRBV27 to TRBJ2-7; 8 bases line up with TRBD1. The germline V gene has CDR1 MNHEY and CDR2 SMNVEV (reference sequence). V lost 6 bases, J lost 6 bases, and 4 bases stayed unmatched. The CDR3 runs 12 residues. For the CDR3, the DNA is TGTGCCAGCAGAGATACAGGGGGCGAGCAGTACTTC. This sequence encodes CASRDTGGEQYF.

The chain recombines TRBV5-1 with TRBJ1-1; D is ambiguous. The germline gives CDR1 SGHRS, CDR2 YFSETQ. Trimming pared 2 bases from V and 1 base from J, leaving 6 bases between. The CDR3 is made up of 13 amino acids. The DNA for the CDR3 is TGCGCCAGCAGCTTACAGCAGAACACTGAAGCTTTCTTT. This encodes CASSLQQNTEAFF. Drawing the rest from reference TRBV5-1 and TRBJ1-1, the complete variable domain is KAGVTQTPRYLIKTRGQQVTLSCSPISGHRSVSWYQQTPGQGLQFLFEYFSETQRNKGNFPGRFSGRQFSNSRSEMNVSTLELGDSALYLCASSLQQNTEAFFGQGTRLTVV.

The chain is built from TRBV5-8 and TRBJ1-1, with a tentative D call TRBD1 (5 bases). Germline V gene lookup returns CDR1 SGHTS and CDR2 YDEGEE. There are 15 residues in the CDR3. Trimming stripped 4 bases from V and 1 base from J, with 14 bases between. CDR3 sequence (DNA): TGTGCCAGCAGCCAGGCGGGGACCGGGAACACTGAAGCTTTCTTT. It is translated as CASSQAGTGNTEAFF.

The V gene is TRBV10-3, the J gene TRBJ2-2; D not certain. Germline assignment: CDR1 ENHRY and CDR2 SYGVKD. The germline V and J ends were trimmed by 2 bases and 6 bases, with 7 bases remaining between them. The CDR3 covers 13 residues. CDR3 loop: CAISETSSGELFF. The CDR3 DNA reads TGTGCCATCAGTGAGACCAGTTCCGGGGAGCTGTTTTTT.

The chain recombines TRBV5-1 with TRBJ2-2; 8 positions agree with TRBD1. The trim removed 3 bases at V and 3 bases at J, leaving 1 base unmatched. Germline V gene data show CDR1 as SGHRS and CDR2 as YFSETQ. The CDR3 length is 14 residues. CDR3: CASSSTGDTGELFF. DNA of the CDR3: TGCGCCAGCAGCTCGACAGGGGACACCGGGGAGCTGTTTTTT.

The J gene is TRBJ2-5, the V gene TRBV5-4; TRBD2 agrees at 10 bases. With 6 bases clipped from V and 3 bases from J, the junction kept 14 bases outside the gene matches. This CDR3 region has 17 residues. Germline CDR1 SGHNT, CDR2 YYREEE (reference sequence). CDR3: CASNLGLAGEFEETQYF. As DNA, the CDR3 is TGTGCCAGCAACCTGGGCCTAGCGGGAGAGTTTGAAGAGACCCAGTACTTC.

This clone was seen more than once but under ten times. The chain is built from TRBV12-3 or TRBV12-4 and TRBJ1-2; TRBD1 matches 10 bases. There are 13 residues in the CDR3. V gave up 6 bases and J gave up 4 bases; unmatched junction bases: 2. The CDR3 nucleotides are TGTGCCAGCAGAGGGACAGGGGCCTATGGCTACACCTTC. It specifies CASRGTGAYGYTF.

V is TRBV4-3 and J is TRBJ2-2; 14 positions match TRBD2. This CDR3 has 17 amino acids. Germline assignment: CDR1 LGHNA and CDR2 YSLEER. The J segment lost 5 bases and the V segment lost 3 bases, leaving 5 bases of the junction unmatched. This CDR3 reads CASSQGTSGSWTGELFF. CDR3 DNA sequence: TGCGCCAGCAGCCAGGGGACTAGCGGGAGTTGGACCGGGGAGCTGTTTTTT.

V is TRBV7-2 and J is TRBJ2-1; TRBD2 matches 8 bases. The CDR3 sequence is 15 residues long. The trim removed 5 bases at V and 6 bases at J, leaving 9 bases unmatched. Germline-derived CDR1 and CDR2 are SGHTA and FQGNSA. The CDR3 is CASSPISGAFNEQFF. The CDR3 bases are TGTGCCAGCAGCCCCATTAGCGGGGCTTTCAATGAGCAGTTCTTC.

The chain employs TRBV7-3 and TRBJ2-3; 9 bases fit TRBD2. V trimming: 8 bases; J trimming: 1 base; junction bases outside the gene matches: 10. The CDR3 loop spans 16 amino acids. The germline V gene has CDR1 SGHTA and CDR2 FQGTGA. In DNA form, the CDR3 reads TGTGCCAGCTCCCCCGGCAGGACTAGCGGCACAGATACGCAGTATTTT. This sequence encodes CASSPGRTSGTDTQYF.

In its sample, this clone was seen a few times. The chain joins TRBV19 to TRBJ1-3; TRBD1 agrees at 9 bases. The CDR3 is 14 residues long. CDR1 is LNHDA and CDR2 is SQIVND in the germline V gene (reference sequence). Trimming removed 6 bases from V and 8 bases from J; junction bases left unmatched: 8. CDR3 protein: CASRRDRVGDTIYF. The CDR3 DNA is TGTGCCAGTAGACGGGACAGGGTTGGCGACACCATATATTTT.

This chain links TRBV19 with TRBJ1-3; TRBD1 aligns across 7 bases. CDR1 is LNHDA, CDR2 SQIVND, per germline (reference sequence). V shed 3 bases and J 2 bases; nucleotides not matched to a gene: 4. CDR3 length equals 15 residues. CDR3: CASSMRQGAGNTIYF. CDR3 in DNA: TGTGCCAGTAGTATGAGGCAGGGGGCTGGAAACACCATATATTTT.

The rearrangement uses TRBV28 and TRBJ1-1; D not resolved. This CDR3 region has 12 residues. Germline V gene data show CDR1 as MDHEN and CDR2 as SYDVKM. The CDR3 loop reads CVATAANTEAFF. CDR3 in DNA: TGTGTCGCCACAGCGGCGAACACTGAAGCTTTCTTT.

The V gene is TRBV6-5, the J gene TRBJ2-2; 7 bases fit TRBD2. The CDR3 runs 13 residues. The junction had 3 bases not matched to a gene; V was cut back by 8 bases and J by 3 bases. Per the germline V gene, CDR1 is MNHEY and CDR2 is SVGAGI. CDR3 region: CASLAGYTGELFF. CDR3 coding DNA: TGTGCCAGCTTAGCGGGCTACACCGGGGAGCTGTTTTTT.

This clone was counted a single time. The chain joins TRBV5-6 to TRBJ2-7, with a tentative D call TRBD2 (6 bases). Trimming pared 1 base from V and 1 base from J, leaving 15 bases between. The CDR3 is 16 amino acids. Per germline, CDR1 SGHDT and CDR2 YYEEEE. The CDR3 sequence: CASSLSGRGISYEQYF. As DNA, the CDR3 is TGTGCCAGCAGCTTGTCGGGACGGGGGATTTCCTACGAGCAGTACTTC.

This CDR3 reads CASSPPGGSRHEQFF. CDR3 nucleotide sequence: TGTGCCAGCTCACCACCCGGCGGGAGTCGGCATGAGCAGTTCTTC. This sequence joins TRBV18 and TRBJ2-1; 7 bases align to TRBD2. Germline assignment: CDR1 KGHSH and CDR2 LQKENI. The J segment lost 8 bases and the V segment lost 0 bases, leaving 7 bases of the junction unmatched. The CDR3 is 15 amino acids.